Detailed here is one T cell receptor beta chain. Naive-designated CD8 cells lacked CD45RO, were positively enriched for CCR7, and omitted terminally differentiated effector memory CD45RA+ cells. Recent acute infections and vaccinations were absent in the healthy HIV-negative adult donors. This sample was taken from a study of shared clonotypes between healthy human individuals. The method was immunoSEQ multiplex PCR; TCRdb's version includes in-frame clones alone and lacks a portion of them. The sample holds about 2 million clones, 85% to 95% seen once. The germline CDR1 and CDR2 sequences are SGDLS and YYNGEE. The CDR3 has 14 amino acids. V was clipped by 4 bases and J by 4 bases, with 12 bases between them.

V is TRBV9 and J is TRBJ2-1; D unclear. The TCR was taken from a man aged 18-30 years in good health. Sequenced input: naive CD8+ T cells sorted from blood. DNA of the CDR3: TGTGCCAGCAGCTCAGATCACGGGTACAATGAGCAGTTCTTC. Protein: CASSSDHGYNEQFF.